The sequence of this T cell receptor beta chain was determined in a study of blood T cell repertoires in COVID-19. In the study overall: T cells, B-cell-depleted T cells, or PBMCs provided the cDNA or gDNA that served as material.

Profiling relied on immunoSEQ multiplex PCR, and the TCRdb table lists in-frame clones only, not all of them. The sample has approximately 440,000 clones, about 85% seen once. This receptor was identified in a woman between 18 and 29 years old who had recovered from COVID-19. Sequencing used PBMCs or T cells enriched from blood (not recorded which).

CDR3 DNA: TGTGCCAGCAGCTTAGCGCCGGGGGCTGGGGCCAACGTCCTGACTTTC. Encoded protein: CASSLAPGAGANVLTF. The chain uses TRBV7-2 and TRBJ2-6; possibly TRBD2 for D (6 bases). This CDR3 contains 16 residues. From germline, CDR1 is SGHTA and CDR2 FQGNSA. V lost 0 bases and J lost 2, with 8 bases in between.